This T cell receptor (beta chain) was obtained from a study of beta chain features in type 1 diabetes. Study observations and caveats: Moderate but significant shortening of TCRB CDR3s was recorded in all four CD4+ subsets from Type 1 diabetes patients. The study found that naive, central memory and Treg TCRB repertoires appeared more similar in patients than in healthy donors.

Every isolated RNA sample was fully reverse transcribed, so sequencing captured expressed TCRB transcripts. TCRdb keeps only in-frame clones here, not all; method: immunoSEQ multiplex PCR. The sample includes around 280,000 clones, approximately 16% seen only once; the top ten take about 0.014%. Donors contributed one heparinised blood draw apiece, averaging approximately 0.12 L. This clone was seen a few times. What it binds is not known. The clonotype comes from a man aged 18 to 29 with type 1 diabetes. The sequenced sample was naive CD4+ T cells from blood.

The CDR3 DNA reads TGTGCCAGCAGTTTTACACAGGGGGCGAATGAGCAGTTCTTC. Protein: CASSFTQGANEQFF. V and J are TRBV28 and TRBJ2-1, with 9 bases identical to TRBD1. Germline CDR1 is MDHEN and CDR2 is SYDVKM. The ends lost 3 bases at V and 7 bases at J; junction bases unmatched: 4. The CDR3 extends over 14 amino acids.